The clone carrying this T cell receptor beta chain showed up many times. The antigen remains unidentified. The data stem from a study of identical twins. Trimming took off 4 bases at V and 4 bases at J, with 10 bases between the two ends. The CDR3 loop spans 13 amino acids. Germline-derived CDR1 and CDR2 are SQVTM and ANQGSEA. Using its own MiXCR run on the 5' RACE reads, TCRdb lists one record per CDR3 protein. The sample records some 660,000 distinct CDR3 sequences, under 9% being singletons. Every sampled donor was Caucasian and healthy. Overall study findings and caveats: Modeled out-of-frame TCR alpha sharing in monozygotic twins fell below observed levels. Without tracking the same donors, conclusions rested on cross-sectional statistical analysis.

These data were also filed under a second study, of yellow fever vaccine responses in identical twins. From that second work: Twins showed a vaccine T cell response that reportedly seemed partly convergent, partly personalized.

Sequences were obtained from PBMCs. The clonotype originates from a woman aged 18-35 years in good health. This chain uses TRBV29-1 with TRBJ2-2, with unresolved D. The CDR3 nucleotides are TGCAGCGTTGTAGTGGCGGCCACCGGGGAGCTGTTTTTT. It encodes CSVVVAATGELFF.